This T cell receptor beta chain was observed in a study of OX40 agonist ivuxolimab in advanced cancers. Turning to the study itself: An agonistic human IgG2 monoclonal antibody against OX40 (CD134) was given. Every 2 weeks, ivuxolimab was infused into the patients intravenously at between 0.01 and 10 mg/kg. Mean age approximately 66 years, range about 20 to 90; around 80% male.

The V end was cut by 5 bases, the J end by 4 bases, with 17 bases between. Germline-derived CDR1 and CDR2 are SSHAT and FNYEAQ (reference sequence). This CDR3 comprises 15 residues. Here immunoSEQ multiplex PCR was the method, and the copy in TCRdb shows in-frame clones only, minus some. This table holds 45,000 to 65,000 clones, about 81% found once. General study points: The expanded peripheral T cells' antigen specificity was not determined.

This clone counts as medium-sized. Its matching antigen is unknown. The clonotype was recovered from an adult with an advanced solid tumor such as melanoma, head and neck, liver or kidney cancer. The chain employs TRBV7-7 and TRBJ2-5; D unclear. Here the sequenced sample was CD4+ or CD8+ T cells sorted from blood, taken in a trial of the OX40 agonist ivuxolimab. The CDR3 nucleotides read TGTGCCAGCAGCCCCGTGACGTTAACGGTAGAGACCCAGTACTTC. Amino acids: CASSPVTLTVETQYF.